What follows are 21 T cell receptor beta chains derived from one specimen sequenced in a study of neurological immune-mediated disorders. Time point noted: longitudinal time-point 1 (baseline). TCRdb re-called the 5' RACE reads through MiXCR, storing one row per CDR3 protein. This sample has 71,000 or so distinct CDR3 sequences, with roughly an eighth found just once. Sequenced: PBMCs. These receptors all stem from a female donor with HTLV-1-associated myelopathy (HAM/TSP).

This clonotype was picked up many times. V is TRBV29-1 and J is TRBJ1-4; 10 bases align to TRBD1. The CDR3 covers 14 residues. Unmatched junction bases numbered 10, after V lost 7 bases and J lost 8 bases. CDR1 and CDR2 from the germline V gene are SQVTM and ANQGSEA. CDR3 residues: CSAARDRGREKLFF. Written as DNA, the CDR3 is TGCAGCGCCGCCCGGGACAGGGGAAGAGAAAAACTGTTTTTT.

In its sample, this clonotype was seen many times. The V call is TRBV20-1, the J call TRBJ2-2; a weak D match, TRBD2 (7 bases). The V end was cut by 5 bases, the J end by 3 bases, with 19 bases between. Germline-derived CDR1 and CDR2 are DFQATT and SNEGSKA (reference sequence). The length of the CDR3 is 16 residues. CDR3 region: CSAGAPGGTDTGELFF. Written as DNA, the CDR3 is TGCAGTGCTGGAGCCCCGGGGGGCACTGACACCGGGGAGCTGTTTTTT.

This clonotype was counted many times. Written as DNA, the CDR3 is TGCGCCAGCAGCTTGGTTCCGGGACAAGAGACCCAGTACTTC. This encodes CASSLVPGQETQYF. V is TRBV5-1 and J is TRBJ2-5; D is possibly TRBD2 (5 bases). The CDR3 has 14 amino acids. V gave up 0 bases and J gave up 2 bases, with 8 bases separating them. Per the germline V gene, CDR1 is SGHRS and CDR2 is YFSETQ.

This clonotype occurred many times. The chain links TRBV20-1 to TRBJ2-7, with 7 positions matching TRBD1. V dropped 1 base and J dropped 7; count of bases not matched to a gene: 10. Germline CDR1 reads DFQATT; CDR2 reads SNEGSKA (reference sequence). This CDR3 spans 14 amino acids. The CDR3 nucleotides are TGCAGTGCTAGAGTAGGGAACCAGGGGGATGAGCAGTACTTC. It encodes CSARVGNQGDEQYF.

Concerning this clonotype: It may be a read error: a sequence one base away is much more abundant. The chain has TRBV27 and TRBJ2-1, with D perhaps TRBD1 (5 bases). V dropped 5 bases and J dropped 4 bases, with 24 bases sitting between them. The germline gives CDR1 MNHEY, CDR2 SMNVEV (reference sequence). This CDR3 has 18 residues. For the CDR3, the DNA is TGTGCCAGCAGTAAATCTCCTTTACCGGCACAGGCTTACAATGAGCAGTTCTTC. Translation gives CASSKSPLPAQAYNEQFF.

This clonotype was recorded at least ten times. V gene TRBV18 combines with J gene TRBJ1-5, with 8 bases aligning to TRBD1. There are 14 residues in the CDR3. The V and J ends lost 4 bases and 9 bases, in that order; junction bases with no gene match: 8. The germline CDR1 and CDR2 sequences are KGHSH and LQKENI. The CDR3 reads CASSLAQGVGPQHF. The CDR3 DNA follows: TGTGCCAGCTCACTCGCACAGGGGGTTGGGCCCCAGCATTTT.

This clonotype was counted ten times or more. The CDR3 bases are TGTGCCATCCGCCGGGGCCCGCAACAGCCCCAGCATTTT. Amino acid sequence: CAIRRGPQQPQHF. The rearrangement joins TRBV12-3 or TRBV12-4 to TRBJ1-5; maybe TRBD1 (5 bases). V was shortened by 10 bases and J by 7 bases, with 17 bases between the two germline ends. The CDR3 loop spans 13 amino acids.

This clonotype appeared many times. This chain connects TRBV10-2 to TRBJ2-7; D remains ambiguous. The germline V and J ends were trimmed by 0 bases and 6 bases, with 6 bases remaining between them. The length of the CDR3 is 12 residues. Germline CDR1 is WSHSY and CDR2 is SAAADI. This CDR3 reads CASSESDVEQYF. In DNA form, the CDR3 reads TGCGCCAGCAGTGAGTCGGACGTCGAGCAGTACTTC.

The table lists this clonotype with many counts. J is TRBJ2-1 and V is TRBV29-1; D may correspond to TRBD1 or TRBD2 (5 bases each). Germline V gene sequence: CDR1 SQVTM, CDR2 ANQGSEA. The V gene lost 6 bases and the J gene lost 3 bases, with 9 bases spanning the gap. The CDR3 spans 12 residues. The DNA of the CDR3 is TGCAGCGTCGGGGACCTCTACAATGAGCAGTTCTTC. Translating gives CSVGDLYNEQFF.

Many counts were recorded for this clonotype. The chain uses TRBV5-1 and TRBJ2-3, with 8 bases lining up with TRBD1. The ends lost 4 bases at V and 0 bases at J; junction bases unmatched: 7. The germline V gene encodes CDR1 SGHRS and CDR2 YFSETQ. The CDR3 is made up of 16 amino acids. CDR3 nucleotide sequence: TGCGCCAGCAGCGCCGGACAGGGTACTAGCACAGATACGCAGTATTTT. The encoded protein is CASSAGQGTSTDTQYF.

At least ten counts were recorded for this clonotype. This chain joins TRBV25-1 and TRBJ2-5; D uncertain. In germline, CDR1 is MGHDK, CDR2 SYGVNS. Trimming removed 3 bases from V and 1 base from J, with 9 bases in between. This CDR3 region has 14 residues. The CDR3 region is CASSDIGFQETQYF. The CDR3 bases are TGTGCCAGCAGTGACATCGGGTTCCAAGAGACCCAGTACTTC.

This clonotype was seen many times. The chain combines TRBV5-1 with TRBJ1-5; D possibly corresponds to TRBD1 (5 bases). CDR1 SGHRS and CDR2 YFSETQ come from the germline V gene. V was clipped by 4 bases and J by 3 bases, with 17 bases between them. The CDR3 runs to 16 residues. CDR3 nucleotide sequence: TGCGCCAGCAGCCCTGGGACCCTGGGGCCCAATCAGCCCCAGCATTTT. Amino acid sequence: CASSPGTLGPNQPQHF. The full variable domain, its missing parts supplied by reference TRBV5-1 and TRBJ1-5, is KAGVTQTPRYLIKTRGQQVTLSCSPISGHRSVSWYQQTPGQGLQFLFEYFSETQRNKGNFPGRFSGRQFSNSRSEMNVSTLELGDSALYLCASSPGTLGPNQPQHFGDGTRLSIL.

The chain recombines TRBV3-1 with TRBJ2-7, with TRBD1 identical over 10 bases. CDR1 and CDR2 from the germline V gene are LGHDT and YNNKEL (reference sequence). V was clipped by 2 bases and J by 6 bases; unmatched bases: 4. CDR3 length: 14 amino acids. CDR3 sequence reads: CASSQQDRGTEQYF. CDR3 in DNA: TGTGCCAGCAGCCAACAGGACAGGGGGACCGAGCAGTACTTC.

This clonotype showed up many times. CDR3 residues: CASTFGSGSTDTQYF. The CDR3 DNA sequence: TGCGCCAGCACCTTCGGGAGCGGGAGCACAGATACGCAGTATTTT. The chain uses TRBV5-1 and TRBJ2-3, with a weak D call TRBD2 (6 bases). The CDR3 has 15 residues. The V and J ends lost 6 bases and 0 bases respectively, with 14 bases between them. Germline V gene lookup returns CDR1 SGHRS and CDR2 YFSETQ.

This clonotype was detected ten times or more. It may be a read error: a sequence one base away is much more abundant. The chain has TRBV14 and TRBJ1-5; D unclear. CDR1 is SGHDN, CDR2 FVKESK, per germline. V was clipped by 0 bases and J by 7 bases, with 4 bases between them. The CDR3 contains 12 residues. DNA of the CDR3: TGTGCCAGCAGCCAAGAAGGACAGCCCCAGCATTTT. It is translated as CASSQEGQPQHF.

This clonotype was picked up many times. This chain joins TRBV7-9 and TRBJ2-1; D remains ambiguous. Germline V gene lookup returns CDR1 SEHNR and CDR2 FQNEAQ (reference sequence). The CDR3 contains 10 residues. V was pared by 5 bases and J by 5 bases, with 1 base between. The CDR3 loop reads CASSNNEQFF. CDR3 in DNA: TGTGCCAGCAGCAACAATGAGCAGTTCTTC.

Of note for this clonotype: A much larger clone differs by one base, so this may be a read error. This chain connects TRBV20-1 to TRBJ2-7, with no clear D. CDR1 is DFQATT and CDR2 is SNEGSKA in the germline V gene (reference sequence). V gave up 3 bases and J gave up 3 bases, with 9 bases separating them. CDR3 length equals 12 residues. The CDR3 region is CSARTCLYEQYF. CDR3 DNA sequence: TGCAGTGCTAGGACATGTCTCTACGAGCAGTACTTC.

V and J are TRBV13 and TRBJ1-2; no firm D call. There are 12 residues in the CDR3. Germline lookup yields CDR1 PRHDT and CDR2 FYEKMQ (reference sequence). The V gene lost 1 base and the J gene lost 8 bases, with 8 bases spanning the gap. CDR3 nucleotides: TGTGCCAGCAGCTTAGACACGAGAGGCTACACCTTC. As protein: CASSLDTRGYTF.

This rearrangement joins TRBV12-5 to TRBJ2-1; D is ambiguous. The V end was cut by 5 bases, the J end by 7 bases, with 12 bases between. Germline V gene data show CDR1 as LGHNT and CDR2 as FRNRAP. The CDR3 totals 13 residues. The CDR3 protein is CASGLRLENEQFF. The DNA for the CDR3 is TGTGCTAGTGGTCTCAGACTGGAAAATGAGCAGTTCTTC.

This clonotype was detected ten times or more. The chain has TRBV6-5 and TRBJ2-7, with D perhaps being TRBD1 or TRBD2 (5 bases each). Trimming removed 0 bases from V and 2 bases from J, with 11 bases in between. Germline loops: CDR1 MNHEY, CDR2 SVGAGI. The CDR3 sequence is 15 residues long. The DNA of the CDR3 is TGTGCCAGCAGTTACTCGATAGGGGACCCCTACGAGCAGTACTTC. Its translation is CASSYSIGDPYEQYF.

In its sample, this clonotype was seen a few times. The V call is TRBV11-3, the J call TRBJ2-1, with 10 nucleotides matching TRBD2. The germline V gene has CDR1 SGHNT and CDR2 YENEEA. The CDR3 is made up of 15 amino acids. J lost 7 bases, V lost 2 bases, and 5 bases had no gene match. The DNA of the CDR3 is TGTGCCAGCAGCTTAAGGGCTAGCGGGGGTAATGAGCAGTTCTTC. Amino acid sequence: CASSLRASGGNEQFF.